Following are 31 T cell receptor beta chains from one sample sequenced in a study of blood T cell repertoires in COVID-19. TCRdb's table, derived via immunoSEQ multiplex PCR, lists solely in-frame clones and lacks some. The profile shows about 170,000 clones, about 88% of them singletons. The sample comprised peripheral blood. The receptors here all came from a woman of 80 years or more in a cohort sampled during active or convalescent COVID-19.

This chain links TRBV15 with TRBJ2-3, with D tentatively TRBD2 (5 bases). V was shortened by 3 bases and J by 0 bases, with 7 bases between the two germline ends. The CDR3 is 14 residues long. Per germline, CDR1 LNHNV and CDR2 YYDKDF (reference sequence). CDR3 DNA: TGTGCCACCAGCAGTAGCGTTAGCACAGATACGCAGTATTTT. As protein: CATSSSVSTDTQYF.

The chain carries TRBV27 and TRBJ2-6; D is unclear. This CDR3 has 17 amino acids. Germline V gene lookup returns CDR1 MNHEY and CDR2 SMNVEV (reference sequence). Trimming took off 4 bases at V and 1 base at J, with 14 bases between the two ends. CDR3: CASSYGSTASGANVLTF. In DNA form, the CDR3 reads TGTGCCAGCAGTTACGGGTCGACGGCGTCTGGGGCCAACGTCCTGACTTTC.

This chain connects TRBV11-2 to TRBJ1-1; D ambiguous. Germline V gene data show CDR1 as SGHAT and CDR2 as FQNNGV. The CDR3 extends over 13 amino acids. V gave up 4 bases and J gave up 5 bases, with 11 bases separating them. The CDR3 DNA reads as TGTGCCAGCAGCTATAATCCCGGGACTGAAGCTTTCTTT. Translation gives CASSYNPGTEAFF.

The chain employs TRBV7-9 and TRBJ2-7, with a weak D call TRBD1 (6 bases). The CDR3 sequence is 14 residues long. V gave up 0 bases and J gave up 5 bases, with 11 bases separating them. CDR1 and CDR2 from the germline V gene are SEHNR and FQNEAQ (reference sequence). The CDR3 bases are TGTGCCAGCAGCTTAGCCGGGACAAGGGACGAGCAGTACGTC. It encodes CASSLAGTRDEQYV.

The rearrangement joins TRBV19 to TRBJ2-1; 7 nucleotides agree with TRBD2. Germline lookup yields CDR1 LNHDA and CDR2 SQIVND (reference sequence). This CDR3 is built from 16 residues. V gave up 5 bases and J gave up 0 bases; unmatched junction bases: 7. The CDR3 nucleotides read TGTGCCAGTAGTCGACTAGCCATTAGCTCCTACAATGAGCAGTTCTTC. The encoded protein is CASSRLAISSYNEQFF.

The J gene is TRBJ1-5, the V gene TRBV18; the match to TRBD1 covers 7 bases. V lost 3 bases to trimming and J lost 2 bases; unmatched junction nucleotides: 1. The CDR3 is made up of 14 amino acids. CDR1 and CDR2 from the germline V gene are KGHSH and LQKENI. CDR3 amino acids: CASSPQGGNQPQHF. CDR3 coding DNA: TGTGCCAGCTCACCGCAGGGGGGCAATCAGCCCCAGCATTTT.

The V gene is TRBV3-1 (or the pseudogene TRBV3-2), the J gene TRBJ2-1; 9 positions agree with TRBD2. V lost 4 bases to trimming and J lost 10 bases; unmatched junction nucleotides: 8. Germline CDR1 and CDR2: LGHDT and YNNKEL (reference sequence). CDR3 length equals 14 residues. CDR3 sequence reads: CASSPYGTSLEQFF. Written as DNA, the CDR3 is TGTGCCAGCAGCCCCTACGGGACTAGCCTAGAGCAGTTCTTC.

The chain combines TRBV11-3 with TRBJ2-1; 11 bases align to TRBD1. The CDR3 extends over 15 amino acids. J was trimmed by 4 bases and V by 5 bases; bases with no gene match: 4. The germline gives CDR1 SGHNT, CDR2 YENEEA. The CDR3 here is CASSRDRGEYNEQFF. CDR3 nucleotide sequence: TGTGCCAGCAGCCGGGACAGGGGGGAGTACAATGAGCAGTTCTTC.

This clone was observed a single time. The rearrangement links TRBV7-2 to TRBJ2-1; 8 nucleotides align to TRBD2. The CDR3 consists of 16 residues. V trimming: 5 bases; J trimming: 5 bases; junction bases outside the gene matches: 11. Germline CDR1 SGHTA, CDR2 FQGNSA. Written as DNA, the CDR3 is TGTGCCAGCAGCCCATATTCAGCGGGAGTACACAATGAGCAGTTCTTC. It yields the protein CASSPYSAGVHNEQFF.

V gene TRBV10-3 combines with J gene TRBJ1-2, with D maybe TRBD1 (6 bases). The V gene's germline CDR1 is ENHRY and CDR2 SYGVKD. CDR3 size: 14 residues. V was trimmed by 0 bases and J by 4 bases, leaving 9 bases between them. The DNA of the CDR3 is TGTGCCATCAGTGAGTCGGGGGGGCCCTATGGCTACACCTTC. This sequence encodes CAISESGGPYGYTF.

The J gene is TRBJ2-5, the V gene TRBV7-9; D might be TRBD2 (7 bases). Looked up from germline, CDR1 is SEHNR and CDR2 is FQNEAQ (reference sequence). The CDR3 length is 18 residues. Trimming took off 5 bases at V and 4 bases at J, with 26 bases between the two ends. DNA for the CDR3: TGTGCCAGCAGCGGGCCCCTTCTACGGGGGGCGATTAGAGAGACCCAGTACTTC. It codes for CASSGPLLRGAIRETQYF.

This chain links TRBV5-4 with TRBJ2-2, with D perhaps TRBD1 (5 bases). V gave up 9 bases and J gave up 1 base, with 16 bases separating them. The germline gives CDR1 SGHNT, CDR2 YYREEE (reference sequence). The CDR3 is 15 residues long. The CDR3 sequence is CAISPLGVNTGELFF. The CDR3 coding sequence is TGTGCCATCTCACCGCTAGGGGTGAACACCGGGGAGCTGTTTTTT.

The chain uses TRBV19 and TRBJ1-5, with a weak D call TRBD1 (6 bases). The V end lost 3 bases, the J end lost 0 bases, and 12 bases lay between the germline ends. Germline V gene data show CDR1 as LNHDA and CDR2 as SQIVND (reference sequence). The CDR3 has 16 residues. CDR3 in DNA: TGTGCCAGTAGTATCGGGACATCCTATAGCAATCAGCCCCAGCATTTT. This encodes CASSIGTSYSNQPQHF.

J is TRBJ2-3 and V is TRBV5-4, with a possible D match to TRBD2 (7 bases). The V and J ends lost 6 bases and 4 bases respectively, with 15 bases between them. In germline, CDR1 is SGHNT, CDR2 YYREEE (reference sequence). There are 14 residues in the CDR3. The CDR3 protein is CASTLGGDADTQYF. The CDR3 DNA sequence: TGTGCCAGCACCCTAGGGGGGGACGCAGATACGCAGTATTTT.

The CDR3 reads CASSLQGSAGELFF. The CDR3 nucleotides read TGTGCCAGCAGCTTGCAGGGATCAGCCGGGGAGCTGTTTTTT. The chain couples TRBV5-6 to TRBJ2-2, with a weak D call TRBD1 (5 bases). The CDR3 totals 14 residues. Germline CDR1 SGHDT, CDR2 YYEEEE. V lost 1 base to trimming and J lost 6 bases, with 10 bases between them.

The V call is TRBV9, the J call TRBJ1-5; 7 bases are a match to TRBD1. The V gene's germline CDR1 is SGDLS and CDR2 YYNGEE. CDR3 size: 15 residues. Trimming removed 1 base from V and 4 bases from J; junction bases left unmatched: 5. CDR3 coding DNA: TGTGCCAGCAGCGTATCCGGGACAGATAATCAGCCCCAGCATTTT. This gives the protein CASSVSGTDNQPQHF.

There are a few counts of this clone. The chain employs TRBV10-1 and TRBJ2-3; 7 bases are a match to TRBD2. Germline-derived CDR1 and CDR2 are WNHNN and SYGVQD (reference sequence). CDR3 length: 13 amino acids. V trimming: 5 bases; J trimming: 5 bases; junction bases outside the gene matches: 4. CDR3 bases: TGCGCCAGCAGTTGGCAGCGGGGAGATACGCAGTATTTT. Translating it yields CASSWQRGDTQYF.

The chain uses TRBV13 and TRBJ1-2, with D tentatively TRBD1 (6 bases). The germline V gene has CDR1 PRHDT and CDR2 FYEKMQ (reference sequence). The CDR3 is made up of 16 amino acids. Trimming shortened V by 5 bases and J by 0 bases, and 16 bases separated the two germline ends. The CDR3 bases are TGTGCCAGCAGCCCGACGGGGGGGGCCGCTAACTATGGCTACACCTTC. It is translated as CASSPTGGAANYGYTF. The whole variable domain, filled in from reference TRBV13 and TRBJ1-2, reads AAGVIQSPRHLIKEKRETATLKCYPIPRHDTVYWYQQGPGQDPQFLISFYEKMQSDKGSIPDRFSAQQFSDYHSELNMSSLELGDSALYFCASSPTGGAANYGYTFGSGTRLTVV.

This chain uses TRBV28 with TRBJ2-5, with D perhaps matching TRBD2 (6 bases). Germline lookup yields CDR1 MDHEN and CDR2 SYDVKM. This CDR3 is built from 13 residues. Trimming removed 2 bases at V and 7 bases at J, with 11 bases between. The chain's CDR3 is CASSLGRSGTQYF. The CDR3 DNA reads as TGTGCCAGCAGTTTAGGGAGGTCTGGGACCCAGTACTTC.

The CDR3 region has the DNA TGCGCCAGCAGCTTTGCGGCGGGGGGGCGAGAGACCCAGTACTTC. This translates into CASSFAAGGRETQYF. V gene TRBV5-1 combines with J gene TRBJ2-5; 9 nucleotides agree with TRBD2. The ends lost 2 bases at V and 4 bases at J; junction bases unmatched: 6. Per germline, CDR1 SGHRS and CDR2 YFSETQ. The CDR3 sequence is 15 residues long.

The chain uses TRBV7-8 and TRBJ2-7; 7 nucleotides line up with TRBD2. Germline V gene lookup returns CDR1 SGHVS and CDR2 FQNEAQ. The CDR3 spans 18 residues. Trimming removed 3 bases from V and 3 bases from J; junction bases left unmatched: 17. The CDR3 DNA reads TGTGCCAGCAGCTTCGCCTCGATCAGATCTAGCGGAGGCTACGAGCAGTACTTC. Translating gives CASSFASIRSSGGYEQYF.

V usage is TRBV5-1 and J usage is TRBJ2-3; D gene unclear. The ends were cut back, 0 bases at V and 4 bases at J, with 9 bases in the middle. The germline V gene encodes CDR1 SGHRS and CDR2 YFSETQ. The CDR3 consists of 14 residues. CDR3 DNA sequence: TGCGCCAGCAGCTTGGTGCTAGTTCCAGATACGCAGTATTTT. Amino acid sequence: CASSLVLVPDTQYF.

This chain uses TRBV7-5 with TRBJ1-2. TRBV7-5 has pseudogene status. The CDR3 totals 10 residues. The CDR3 DNA reads TGTGCCCAACGGGTCTATGGCTACACCTTC. Amino acid sequence: CAQRVYGYTF.

This sequence joins TRBV4-1 and TRBJ1-2; D call uncertain. CDR3 length: 19 amino acids. Trimming took 1 base from V and 2 from J, leaving 23 bases between them. The V gene's germline CDR1 is MGHRA and CDR2 YSYEKL. Here the CDR3 DNA reads TGCGCCAGCAGCCAAGCGTCGATTTTCGGAGGCAGGAAGAACTATGGCTACACCTTC. Amino acids: CASSQASIFGGRKNYGYTF.

The chain carries TRBV6-5 and TRBJ1-6, with D perhaps matching TRBD1 (5 bases). This CDR3 contains 15 residues. In germline, CDR1 is MNHEY, CDR2 SVGAGI. The V end was cut by 6 bases, the J end by 5 bases, with 14 bases between. The CDR3 coding sequence is TGTGCCAGCAGGACTGGCGGGGCAGATAATTCACCCCTCCACTTT. Encoded protein: CASRTGGADNSPLHF.

This clone was recorded a few times. This chain joins TRBV7-2 and TRBJ2-7; 10 nucleotides agree with TRBD1. CDR1 is SGHTA, CDR2 FQGNSA, per germline. The V segment lost 5 bases and the J segment 5 bases; nucleotides outside the gene matches: 9. The CDR3 has 15 residues. The DNA for the CDR3 is TGTGCCAGCAGCCCATGGGACAGGGGAGTAAACGAGCAGTACTTC. This encodes CASSPWDRGVNEQYF.

The rearrangement joins TRBV11-2 to TRBJ1-6, with D hard to call. The CDR3 is 15 residues long. The V end lost 2 bases, the J end lost 0 bases, and 5 bases lay between the germline ends. Germline-derived CDR1 and CDR2 are SGHAT and FQNNGV. The CDR3, as DNA: TGTGCCAGCAGCTTAACGAGCTCCTATAATTCACCCCTCCACTTT. Protein: CASSLTSSYNSPLHF.

For the CDR3, the DNA is TGTGCCAGCAGTCGTATCTCTAGCGGGGCCTACAATGAGCAGTTCTTC. This codes for CASSRISSGAYNEQFF. This chain joins TRBV6-2 or TRBV6-3 and TRBJ2-1; 9 bases are shared with TRBD2. CDR3 length: 16 residues. From germline, CDR1 is MNHEY and CDR2 SVGEGT. Unmatched junction bases numbered 7, after V lost 5 bases and J lost 2 bases.

CDR3 region: CASSLAEGSESFF. The CDR3 DNA sequence: TGCGCCAGCAGCTTGGCCGAGGGCTCGGAGTCTTTCTTT. The chain couples TRBV5-1 to TRBJ1-1, with no clear D. This CDR3 region has 13 residues. CDR1 and CDR2 from the germline V gene are SGHRS and YFSETQ. Trimming stripped 0 bases from V and 12 bases from J, with 15 bases between.

The V and J genes are TRBV9 and TRBJ2-2, with a tentative D call TRBD1 (6 bases). The germline V gene has CDR1 SGDLS and CDR2 YYNGEE. With 2 bases removed from V and 2 bases from J, the gap between germline ends came to 7 bases. The CDR3 is 14 amino acids. This CDR3 reads CASSVGHNTGELFF. CDR3 nucleotides: TGTGCCAGCAGCGTGGGACACAACACCGGGGAGCTGTTTTTT.

The V call is TRBV5-5, the J call TRBJ2-1; maybe TRBD1 (5 bases). This CDR3 contains 14 residues. Deletions cut 4 bases from V and 6 bases from J, with 14 bases between. Germline V gene sequence: CDR1 SGHKS, CDR2 YYEKEE (reference sequence). The chain's CDR3 is CASSVPGLINEQFF. The CDR3 coding sequence is TGTGCCAGCAGCGTCCCAGGGCTCATCAATGAGCAGTTCTTC.